A selection of T cell receptor beta chains follows, all from one sample in a study of blood T cell repertoires in COVID-19. Sequenced by immunoSEQ multiplex PCR; TCRdb stores in-frame clones only, minus some. Among approximately 110,000 clones listed, approximately 84% were seen once. Input material: peripheral blood. All receptors come from a man aged 40-49 years with acute or convalescent COVID-19. The CDR3 runs from the conserved cysteine through the conserved F or W. The D gene is left open where the match is weak. Rows give clone size only sometimes, using once, few, many, or a class for an expanded clone.

CDR3nt: TGCAGCGTTGTCCAGGGGGCGCGGGAGACCCAGTACTTC
CDR3aa: CSVVQGARETQYF
abundance: .
j_gene: TRBJ2-5
v_gene: TRBV29-1
d_gene: TRBD1

CDR3nt: TGTGCCAGCCGCCGGAGCGCCTCCTACGAGCAGTACTTC
CDR3aa: CASRRSASYEQYF
abundance: .
j_gene: TRBJ2-7
v_gene: TRBV27
d_gene: .

CDR3nt: TGTGCCAGCAGTGAATCTGCCGCTACAGGGAGCCCTGGGGCCAACGTCCTGACTTTC
CDR3aa: CASSESAATGSPGANVLTF
abundance: .
j_gene: TRBJ2-6
v_gene: TRBV6-1
d_gene: .

CDR3nt: TGTGCCAGCAGTTCAGCGGGGGACTATGGCTACACCTTC
CDR3aa: CASSSAGDYGYTF
abundance: .
j_gene: TRBJ1-2
v_gene: TRBV6-2/TRBV6-3
d_gene: .

CDR3nt: TGTGCCAGCTCACTTCAGCGATACACTGAAGCTTTCTTT
CDR3aa: CASSLQRYTEAFF
abundance: .
j_gene: TRBJ1-1
v_gene: TRBV18
d_gene: .

CDR3nt: TGCGCCAGCAGCGCCACAGGGGGCACGGATTCACCCCTCCACTTT
CDR3aa: CASSATGGTDSPLHF
abundance: .
j_gene: TRBJ1-6
v_gene: TRBV5-1
d_gene: TRBD1

CDR3nt: TGCAGCGTTGAAGGTAGTGAAGGGGCCGGGGAAGCTTTCTTT
CDR3aa: CSVEGSEGAGEAFF
abundance: .
j_gene: TRBJ1-1
v_gene: TRBV29-1
d_gene: .

CDR3nt: TGTGCCAGCAGCTCTCGAGAGGGCAATCAGCCCCAGCATTTT
CDR3aa: CASSSREGNQPQHF
abundance: few
j_gene: TRBJ1-5
v_gene: TRBV27
d_gene: .

CDR3nt: TGTGCCATCAGTGGCAGAAGCACAGATACGCAGTATTTT
CDR3aa: CAISGRSTDTQYF
abundance: .
j_gene: TRBJ2-3
v_gene: TRBV10-3
d_gene: .

CDR3nt: TGTGCCAGCAGACATGGGACAGGACGCAATGAGCAGTTCTTC
CDR3aa: CASRHGTGRNEQFF
abundance: few
j_gene: TRBJ2-1
v_gene: TRBV7-9
d_gene: TRBD1

CDR3nt: TGTGCCAGCAGCGCGGGGGGGGCCAGGGAGACCCAGTACTTC
CDR3aa: CASSAGGARETQYF
abundance: once
j_gene: TRBJ2-5
v_gene: TRBV6-5
d_gene: TRBD2

CDR3nt: TGTGCCAGCAGGTCCCAGGGGGCAGAGGGCTATGGCTACACCTTC
CDR3aa: CASRSQGAEGYGYTF
abundance: .
j_gene: TRBJ1-2
v_gene: TRBV7-9
d_gene: TRBD1

CDR3nt: TGTGCCAGCAGGGAGGAGTCTCTTCTGGTCTACACCTTC
CDR3aa: CASREESLLVYTF
abundance: once
j_gene: TRBJ1-2
v_gene: TRBV6-5
d_gene: .

CDR3nt: TGTGCCAGCAGCTTTGGGGTTCCAGGGTCCCACTATGGCTACACCTTC
CDR3aa: CASSFGVPGSHYGYTF
abundance: few
j_gene: TRBJ1-2
v_gene: TRBV7-6
d_gene: .

CDR3nt: TGTGCCAGCAGTTTATCGGCTAGCGGGAGGGACGAGCAGTACTTC
CDR3aa: CASSLSASGRDEQYF
abundance: .
j_gene: TRBJ2-7
v_gene: TRBV28
d_gene: TRBD2

CDR3nt: TGTGCCAGCTCCTCCAGGGGCCTGAGCTCCTATAATTCACCCCTCCACTTT
CDR3aa: CASSSRGLSSYNSPLHF
abundance: .
j_gene: TRBJ1-6
v_gene: TRBV3-1/TRBV3-2
d_gene: .

CDR3nt: TGTGCCAGCTCACTGCTTAGCGGGGGAAACAATGAGCAGTTCTTC
CDR3aa: CASSLLSGGNNEQFF
abundance: .
j_gene: TRBJ2-1
v_gene: TRBV18
d_gene: TRBD2

CDR3nt: TGTGCCAGCAGCTCGGGACAGGTGAACACCGGGGAGCTGTTTTTT
CDR3aa: CASSSGQVNTGELFF
abundance: once
j_gene: TRBJ2-2
v_gene: TRBV5-4
d_gene: TRBD1

CDR3nt: TGTGCCAGCATCCCCCTGGGGGGGCTCACCTACGAGCAGTACTTC
CDR3aa: CASIPLGGLTYEQYF
abundance: .
j_gene: TRBJ2-7
v_gene: TRBV6-5
d_gene: .

CDR3nt: TGTGCCAGCTCACCTATCCGACAGGCGGGCACAGATACGCAGTATTTT
CDR3aa: CASSPIRQAGTDTQYF
abundance: .
j_gene: TRBJ2-3
v_gene: TRBV18
d_gene: .

CDR3nt: TGTGCCAGCAGCTTAGCGGGGGACAGTAATGAAAAACTGTTTTTT
CDR3aa: CASSLAGDSNEKLFF
abundance: .
j_gene: TRBJ1-4
v_gene: TRBV7-9
d_gene: TRBD1

CDR3nt: TGTGCCAGCAAGAATACAGGTGCCTCCTACGAGCAGTACTTC
CDR3aa: CASKNTGASYEQYF
abundance: .
j_gene: TRBJ2-7
v_gene: TRBV28
d_gene: .

CDR3nt: TGTGCCAGCAGCTCCGGGACAGGCAATCAGCCCCAGCATTTT
CDR3aa: CASSSGTGNQPQHF
abundance: .
j_gene: TRBJ1-5
v_gene: TRBV6-6
d_gene: TRBD1

CDR3nt: TGTGCCAGCTCGCCGGACTATCAGAGCTCCTACGAGCAGTACTTC
CDR3aa: CASSPDYQSSYEQYF
abundance: .
j_gene: TRBJ2-7
v_gene: TRBV18
d_gene: .

CDR3nt: TGTGCCAGCAGAGAGGCCGGCAATGAGCAGTTCTTC
CDR3aa: CASREAGNEQFF
abundance: .
j_gene: TRBJ2-1
v_gene: TRBV3-1/TRBV3-2
d_gene: .

CDR3nt: TGTGCCAGCAGCTTAGTAGGACTAGCGGACCAAGAGACCCAGTACTTC
CDR3aa: CASSLVGLADQETQYF
abundance: .
j_gene: TRBJ2-5
v_gene: TRBV7-8
d_gene: TRBD2

CDR3nt: TGTGCCAGCAGCCTCCCGGGGATGAACACTGAAGCTTTCTTT
CDR3aa: CASSLPGMNTEAFF
abundance: .
j_gene: TRBJ1-1
v_gene: TRBV14
d_gene: .

CDR3nt: TGTGCCAGCATGTGGGCGGGTATCCTATGGACTGAAGCTTTCTTT
CDR3aa: CASMWAGILWTEAFF
abundance: .
j_gene: TRBJ1-1
v_gene: TRBV6-6
d_gene: .

CDR3nt: TGTGCCAGCAGCTTGACAGGGGACCTCTACGAGCAGTACTTC
CDR3aa: CASSLTGDLYEQYF
abundance: .
j_gene: TRBJ2-7
v_gene: TRBV7-2
d_gene: TRBD1

CDR3nt: TGTGCCAGCAGAACCGGCGGGGGTCTAACTCAGCCCCAGCATTTT
CDR3aa: CASRTGGGLTQPQHF
abundance: .
j_gene: TRBJ1-5
v_gene: TRBV2
d_gene: .

CDR3nt: TGTGCCAGCAGCACCCGGACTAGCGGGAGGGGCGCAGATACGCAGTATTTT
CDR3aa: CASSTRTSGRGADTQYF
abundance: once
j_gene: TRBJ2-3
v_gene: TRBV4-2
d_gene: TRBD2

CDR3nt: TGTGCCAGCAGCGGACATGGTAATTCACCCCTCCACTTT
CDR3aa: CASSGHGNSPLHF
abundance: .
j_gene: TRBJ1-6
v_gene: TRBV2
d_gene: .

CDR3nt: TGTGCCAGCTCACCGAGGGTGTCAGAAACCATTCAGTACTTC
CDR3aa: CASSPRVSETIQYF
abundance: .
j_gene: TRBJ2-4
v_gene: TRBV18
d_gene: .

CDR3nt: TGTGCCAGCAGTTACTGGGACAGGGGATACTCTGGGGCCAACGTCCTGACTTTC
CDR3aa: CASSYWDRGYSGANVLTF
abundance: few
j_gene: TRBJ2-6
v_gene: TRBV6-2/TRBV6-3
d_gene: TRBD1

CDR3nt: TGTGCCAGCACCCATTGGGCCCAGGGGGGCACTGAAGCTTTCTTT
CDR3aa: CASTHWAQGGTEAFF
abundance: .
j_gene: TRBJ1-1
v_gene: TRBV6-5
d_gene: TRBD1

CDR3nt: TGTGCCAGCAGCTTAAGTGGGGGGGCGCAGTATTTT
CDR3aa: CASSLSGGAQYF
abundance: few
j_gene: TRBJ2-3
v_gene: TRBV7-3
d_gene: TRBD2

CDR3nt: TGTGCCAGCACTAAAACAGCGGTGGGCACTGAAGCTTTCTTT
CDR3aa: CASTKTAVGTEAFF
abundance: .
j_gene: TRBJ1-1
v_gene: TRBV2
d_gene: .

CDR3nt: TGTGCCAGCAGTGGGGGAGGCGGTACAGATACGCAGTATTTT
CDR3aa: CASSGGGGTDTQYF
abundance: .
j_gene: TRBJ2-3
v_gene: TRBV28
d_gene: .

CDR3nt: TGTGCCAGCAGCCCACAAGCGGGGGTCTCCTACAATGAGCAGTTCTTC
CDR3aa: CASSPQAGVSYNEQFF
abundance: .
j_gene: TRBJ2-1
v_gene: TRBV7-3
d_gene: TRBD2

CDR3nt: TGTGCCAGCAGCTCTGACCGCGGGCGGGGGAGGAGGGATACGCAGTATTTT
CDR3aa: CASSSDRGRGRRDTQYF
abundance: .
j_gene: TRBJ2-3
v_gene: TRBV11-2
d_gene: TRBD2

CDR3nt: TGTGCCAGCTCACCAAATGCTGACCGGGACAGGGGGCTGACTAACTATGGCTACACCTTC
CDR3aa: CASSPNADRDRGLTNYGYTF
abundance: .
j_gene: TRBJ1-2
v_gene: TRBV18
d_gene: TRBD1

CDR3nt: TGTGCCAGCAGCACCTCCCGAGGGGGCAAAAACATTCAGTACTTC
CDR3aa: CASSTSRGGKNIQYF
abundance: .
j_gene: TRBJ2-4
v_gene: TRBV5-5
d_gene: .

CDR3nt: TGTGCCAGTAGTATAGAAAGGGGGTTCGATCAGCCCCAGCATTTT
CDR3aa: CASSIERGFDQPQHF
abundance: .
j_gene: TRBJ1-5
v_gene: TRBV19
d_gene: .

CDR3nt: TGTGCCAGCTCACCACCGGCAGATAGCACAGATACGCAGTATTTT
CDR3aa: CASSPPADSTDTQYF
abundance: .
j_gene: TRBJ2-3
v_gene: TRBV18
d_gene: .

CDR3nt: TGTGCCAGCAGCCCCCTTCGTGCGGAGGGCTACACCTTC
CDR3aa: CASSPLRAEGYTF
abundance: .
j_gene: TRBJ1-2
v_gene: TRBV7-8
d_gene: .

CDR3nt: TGTGCCAGCAGCCCATCCCCCGTAATTGGCCGGCGGGAGCAGTTCTTC
CDR3aa: CASSPSPVIGRREQFF
abundance: few
j_gene: TRBJ2-1
v_gene: TRBV7-2
d_gene: .

CDR3nt: TGTGCCAGCAGTGCGCGGACGCTAGCGCAATTCGGCAATGAGCAGTTCTTC
CDR3aa: CASSARTLAQFGNEQFF
abundance: .
j_gene: TRBJ2-1
v_gene: TRBV6-1
d_gene: .

CDR3nt: TGTGCCAGCAGCCCGACAGGGACTTTGTCTGGGGCCAACGTCCTGACTTTC
CDR3aa: CASSPTGTLSGANVLTF
abundance: few
j_gene: TRBJ2-6
v_gene: TRBV4-2
d_gene: .

CDR3nt: TGTGCTAGCAGCTTGGGGAGCGGGGGGGCTTTGGAGACCCAGTACTTC
CDR3aa: CASSLGSGGALETQYF
abundance: once
j_gene: TRBJ2-5
v_gene: TRBV7-7
d_gene: TRBD2

CDR3nt: TGTGCCAGTAGGCAGGGATACTATGGCTACACCTTC
CDR3aa: CASRQGYYGYTF
abundance: .
j_gene: TRBJ1-2
v_gene: TRBV19
d_gene: .

CDR3nt: TGTGCCAGGCATCGTCGGCGGTTCGCGAACACCGGGGAGCTGTTTTTT
CDR3aa: CARHRRRFANTGELFF
abundance: .
j_gene: TRBJ2-2
v_gene: TRBV7-3
d_gene: .